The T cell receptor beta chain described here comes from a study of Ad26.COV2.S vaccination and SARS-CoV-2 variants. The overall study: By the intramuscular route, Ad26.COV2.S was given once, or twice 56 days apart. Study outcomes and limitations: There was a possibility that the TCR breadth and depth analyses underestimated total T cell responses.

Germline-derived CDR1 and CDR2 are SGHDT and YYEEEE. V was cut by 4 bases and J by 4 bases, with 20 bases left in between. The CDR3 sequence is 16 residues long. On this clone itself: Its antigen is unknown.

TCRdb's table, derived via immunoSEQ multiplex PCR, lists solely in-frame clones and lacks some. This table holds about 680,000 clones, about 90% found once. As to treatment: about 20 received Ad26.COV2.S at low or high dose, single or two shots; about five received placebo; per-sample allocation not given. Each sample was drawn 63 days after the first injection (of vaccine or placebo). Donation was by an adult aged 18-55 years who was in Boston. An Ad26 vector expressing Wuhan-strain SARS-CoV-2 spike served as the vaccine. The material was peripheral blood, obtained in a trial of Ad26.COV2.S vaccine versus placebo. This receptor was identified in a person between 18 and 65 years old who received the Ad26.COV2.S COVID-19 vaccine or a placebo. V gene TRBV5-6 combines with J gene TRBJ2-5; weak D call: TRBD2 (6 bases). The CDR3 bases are TGTGCCAGCAGCCCGGGTATATCGGGAGCTCGAGAGACCCAGTACTTC. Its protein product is CASSPGISGARETQYF.